The count of the clone carrying this T cell receptor beta chain is one. The data belong to a study of naive CD8 T cells in extremely preterm neonates. Germline CDR1 and CDR2: MGHDK and SYGVNS. Trimming at V came to 3 bases and at J to 1 base, leaving 11 bases not matched to a gene. The CDR3 contains 18 residues. Sequenced by immunoSEQ multiplex PCR; TCRdb stores in-frame clones only, minus some. The table records approximately 5,300 clones, approximately 97% of them present only once. This sequence was found in a human donor in good health. The sequenced material came from naive CD8+ T cells from blood. The V gene is TRBV25-1, the J gene TRBJ2-3; TRBD2 agrees at 9 bases. The CDR3 sequence: CASSDRSSSSGGTDTQYF. As DNA, the CDR3 is TGTGCCAGCAGTGACCGCTCGTCATCTAGCGGGGGCACAGATACGCAGTATTTT.